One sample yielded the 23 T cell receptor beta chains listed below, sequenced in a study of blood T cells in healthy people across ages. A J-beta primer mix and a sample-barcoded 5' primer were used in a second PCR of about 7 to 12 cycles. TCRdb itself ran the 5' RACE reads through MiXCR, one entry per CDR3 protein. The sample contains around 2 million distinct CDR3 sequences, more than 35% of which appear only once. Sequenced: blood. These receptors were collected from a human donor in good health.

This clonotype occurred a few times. CDR3 sequence reads: CSVDWGTGGNYGYTF. The DNA for the CDR3 is TGCAGCGTTGATTGGGGGACAGGGGGAAACTATGGCTACACCTTC. The V gene is TRBV29-1, the J gene TRBJ1-2; 11 bases map to TRBD1. The CDR3 covers 15 residues. J was trimmed by 2 bases and V by 3 bases; bases with no gene match: 5. Germline V lookup: CDR1 SQVTM, CDR2 ANQGSEA.

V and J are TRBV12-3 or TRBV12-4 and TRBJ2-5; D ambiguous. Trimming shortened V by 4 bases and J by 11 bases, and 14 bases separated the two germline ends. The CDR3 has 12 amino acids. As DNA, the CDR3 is TGTGCCAGCAGTTACTCCACCTACGGGCAGTACTTC. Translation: CASSYSTYGQYF.

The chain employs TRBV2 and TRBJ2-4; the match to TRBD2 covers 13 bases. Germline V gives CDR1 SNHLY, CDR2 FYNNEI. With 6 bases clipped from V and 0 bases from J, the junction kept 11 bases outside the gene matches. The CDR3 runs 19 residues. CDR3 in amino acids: CASRTSGGTPYLAKNIQYF. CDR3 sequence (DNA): TGTGCCAGCAGGACTAGCGGGGGGACCCCCTATTTAGCCAAAAACATTCAGTACTTC.

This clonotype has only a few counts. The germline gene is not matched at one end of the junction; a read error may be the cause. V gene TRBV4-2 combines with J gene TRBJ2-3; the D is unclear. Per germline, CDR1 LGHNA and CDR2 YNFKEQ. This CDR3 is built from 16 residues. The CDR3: CASSQEFARGTDTQYF. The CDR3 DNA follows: TGCGCCAGCAGCCAAGAGTTTGCCCGCGGCACAGATACGCAGTATTTT.

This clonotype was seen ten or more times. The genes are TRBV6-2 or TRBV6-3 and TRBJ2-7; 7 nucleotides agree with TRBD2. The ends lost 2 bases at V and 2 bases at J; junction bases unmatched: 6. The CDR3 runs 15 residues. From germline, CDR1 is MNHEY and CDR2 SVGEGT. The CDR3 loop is CASSYNPGTTYEQYF. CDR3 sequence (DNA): TGTGCCAGCAGTTACAATCCCGGGACTACCTACGAGCAGTACTTC.

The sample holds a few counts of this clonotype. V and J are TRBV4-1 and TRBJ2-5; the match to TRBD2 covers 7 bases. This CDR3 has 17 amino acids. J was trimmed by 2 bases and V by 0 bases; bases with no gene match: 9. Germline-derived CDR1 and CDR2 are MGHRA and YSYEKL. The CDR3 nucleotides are TGCGCCAGCAGCCAAGATCGGACCAGCGGGGAGCAAGAGACCCAGTACTTC. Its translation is CASSQDRTSGEQETQYF.

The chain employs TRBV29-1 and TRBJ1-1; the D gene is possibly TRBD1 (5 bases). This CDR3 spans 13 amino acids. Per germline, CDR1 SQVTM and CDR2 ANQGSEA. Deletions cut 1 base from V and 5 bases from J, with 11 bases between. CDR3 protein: CSVEVGVRTEAFF. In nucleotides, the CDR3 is TGCAGCGTTGAAGTGGGGGTAAGGACTGAAGCTTTCTTT.

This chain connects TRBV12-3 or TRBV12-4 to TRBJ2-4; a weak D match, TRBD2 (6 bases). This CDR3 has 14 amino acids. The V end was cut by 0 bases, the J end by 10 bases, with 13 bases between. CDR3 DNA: TGTGCCAGCAGTTTAGCGCAGGGTGGAGGGATTCAGTACTTC. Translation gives CASSLAQGGGIQYF.

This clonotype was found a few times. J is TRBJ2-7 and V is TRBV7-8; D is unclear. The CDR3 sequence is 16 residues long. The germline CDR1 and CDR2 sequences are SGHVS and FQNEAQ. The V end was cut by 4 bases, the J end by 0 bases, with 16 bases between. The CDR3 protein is CASSSYGSRSSYEQYF. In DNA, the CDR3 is TGTGCCAGCAGCTCATACGGGTCACGAAGCTCCTACGAGCAGTACTTC.

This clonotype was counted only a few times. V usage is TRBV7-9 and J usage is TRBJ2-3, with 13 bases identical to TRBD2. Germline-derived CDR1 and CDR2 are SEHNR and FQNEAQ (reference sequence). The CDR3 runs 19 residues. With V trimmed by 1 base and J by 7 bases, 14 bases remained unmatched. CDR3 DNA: TGTGCCAGCAGCTTAGTTGCGGGGACTAGCGGGGTACAATGGAATACGCAGTATTTT. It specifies CASSLVAGTSGVQWNTQYF.

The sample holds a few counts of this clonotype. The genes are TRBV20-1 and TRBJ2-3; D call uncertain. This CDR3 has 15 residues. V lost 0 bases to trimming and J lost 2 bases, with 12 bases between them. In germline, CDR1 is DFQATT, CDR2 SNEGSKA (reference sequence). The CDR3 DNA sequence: TGCAGTGCTAGAGACGCTTGGCGGTACACAGATACGCAGTATTTT. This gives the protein CSARDAWRYTDTQYF.

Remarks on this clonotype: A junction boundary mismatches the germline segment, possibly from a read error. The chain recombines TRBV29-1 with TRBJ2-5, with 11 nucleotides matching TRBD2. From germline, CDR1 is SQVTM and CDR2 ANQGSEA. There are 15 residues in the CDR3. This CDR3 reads CSVITSGGPQETQYF. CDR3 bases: TGCAGCGTTATAACTAGCGGGGGACCTCAAGAGACTCAGTACTTC.

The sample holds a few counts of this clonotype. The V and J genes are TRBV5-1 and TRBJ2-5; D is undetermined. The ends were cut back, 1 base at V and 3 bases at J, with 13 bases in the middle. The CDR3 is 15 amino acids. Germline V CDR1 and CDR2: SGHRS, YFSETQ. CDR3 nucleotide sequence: TGCGCCAGCAGCTTGAGGCCGGAACCGGAAGAGACCCAGTACTTC. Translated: CASSLRPEPEETQYF.

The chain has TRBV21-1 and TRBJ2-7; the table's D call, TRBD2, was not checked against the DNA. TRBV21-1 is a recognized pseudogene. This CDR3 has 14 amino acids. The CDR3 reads CARGGFTFCAEQYF. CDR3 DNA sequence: TGTGCCAGGGGAGGGTTTACGTTTTGTGCCGAGCAGTACTTC.

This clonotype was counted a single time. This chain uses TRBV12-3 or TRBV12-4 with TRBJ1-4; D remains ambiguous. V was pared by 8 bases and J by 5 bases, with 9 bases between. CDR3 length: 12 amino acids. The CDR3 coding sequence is TGTGCCAGCGGGCACCAAAATGAAAAACTGTTTTTT. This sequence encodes CASGHQNEKLFF.

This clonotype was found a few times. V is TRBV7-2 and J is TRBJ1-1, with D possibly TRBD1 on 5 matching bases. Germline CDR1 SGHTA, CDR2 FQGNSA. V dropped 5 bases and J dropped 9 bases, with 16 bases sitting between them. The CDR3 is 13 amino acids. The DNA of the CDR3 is TGTGCCAGCAGCCCCGACAGTGTACAGAAAGCTTTCTTT. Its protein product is CASSPDSVQKAFF.

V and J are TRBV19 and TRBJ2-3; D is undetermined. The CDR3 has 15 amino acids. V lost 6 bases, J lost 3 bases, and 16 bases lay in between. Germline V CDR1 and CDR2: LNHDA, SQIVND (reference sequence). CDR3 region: CASSSRAIRTDTQYF. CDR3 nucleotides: TGTGCCAGTAGCTCCCGGGCAATCCGGACAGATACGCAGTATTTT.

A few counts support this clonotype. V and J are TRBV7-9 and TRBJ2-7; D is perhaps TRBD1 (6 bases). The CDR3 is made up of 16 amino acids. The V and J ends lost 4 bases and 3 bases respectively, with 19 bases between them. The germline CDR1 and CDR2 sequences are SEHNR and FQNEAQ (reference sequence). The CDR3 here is CASSSGTKLKNYEQYF. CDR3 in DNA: TGTGCCAGCAGCTCCGGGACAAAGCTCAAGAACTACGAGCAGTACTTC.

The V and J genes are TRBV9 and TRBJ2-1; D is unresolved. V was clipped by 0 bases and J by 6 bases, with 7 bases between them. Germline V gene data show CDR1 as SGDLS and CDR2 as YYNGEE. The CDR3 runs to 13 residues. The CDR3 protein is CASSVGTTNEQFF. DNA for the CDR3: TGTGCCAGCAGCGTAGGGACCACCAATGAGCAGTTCTTC.

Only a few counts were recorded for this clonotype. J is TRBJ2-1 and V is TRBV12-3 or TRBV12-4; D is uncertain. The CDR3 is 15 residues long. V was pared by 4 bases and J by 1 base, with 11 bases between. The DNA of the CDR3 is TGTGCCAGCAGTTATCGACCCCAATCCTACAATGAGCAGTTCTTC. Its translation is CASSYRPQSYNEQFF.

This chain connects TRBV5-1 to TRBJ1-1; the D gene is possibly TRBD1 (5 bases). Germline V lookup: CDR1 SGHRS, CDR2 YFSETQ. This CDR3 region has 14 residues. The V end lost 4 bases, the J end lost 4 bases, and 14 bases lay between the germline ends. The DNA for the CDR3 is TGCGCCAGCAGCAGAATGTCCGGGGGCACTGAAGCTTTCTTT. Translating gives CASSRMSGGTEAFF.

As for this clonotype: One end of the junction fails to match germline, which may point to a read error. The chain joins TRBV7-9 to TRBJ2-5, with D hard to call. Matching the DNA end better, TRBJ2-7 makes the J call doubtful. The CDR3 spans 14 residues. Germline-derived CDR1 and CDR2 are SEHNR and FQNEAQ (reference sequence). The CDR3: CASSLASAAGEQYF. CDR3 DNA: TGTGCCAGTAGCTTAGCTTCGGCTGCAGGCGAGCAGTACTTC.

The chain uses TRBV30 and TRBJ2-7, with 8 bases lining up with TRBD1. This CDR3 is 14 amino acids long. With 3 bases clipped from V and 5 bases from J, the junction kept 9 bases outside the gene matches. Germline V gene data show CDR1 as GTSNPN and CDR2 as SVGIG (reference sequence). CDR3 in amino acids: CAWRSIRTGNEQYF. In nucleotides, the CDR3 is TGTGCCTGGAGATCTATAAGGACAGGGAACGAGCAGTACTTC. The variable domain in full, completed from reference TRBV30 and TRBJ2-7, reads SQTIHQWPATLVQPVGSPLSLECTVEGTSNPNLYWYRQAAGRGLQLLFYSVGIGQISSEVPQNLSASRPQDRQFILSSKKLLLSDSGFYLCAWRSIRTGNEQYFGPGTRLTVT.